These T cell receptor beta chains were read from a single sample in a study of shared clonotypes between healthy human individuals. Here immunoSEQ multiplex PCR was the method, and the copy in TCRdb shows in-frame clones only, minus some. The sample lists about 690,000 clones, 90% occurring once. The sample taken for sequencing was memory CD8+ T cells from PBMCs. The receptor source for this set is a man younger than 35 in good health. Some clones in this sample may be carry-over from other donors' samples. Both conserved end residues are part of each CDR3. D genes are given only for firm matches. The listing skips clone size in some rows; elsewhere it reads once, few, many or a size class.

D: TRBD1; J: TRBJ1-3; size: once; length: 14; V: TRBV7-6; DNA: TGTGCCAGCAGCGACACAGGGGCTGGAAACACCATATATTTT; CDR3: CASSDTGAGNTIYF
D: .; J: TRBJ2-6; size: .; length: 15; V: TRBV27; DNA: TGTGCCAGCAGTTTATCGATCGGGGATTGGGACGTCCTGACTTTC; CDR3: CASSLSIGDWDVLTF
D: .; J: TRBJ2-5; size: .; length: 13; V: TRBV5-6; DNA: TGTGCCAGCAGCCCAGAGGGCGGAGAGACCCAGTACTTC; CDR3: CASSPEGGETQYF
D: TRBD2; J: TRBJ2-7; size: .; length: 13; V: TRBV2; DNA: TGTGCCAGCAAAACTAGCGGGGAATACGAGCAGTACTTC; CDR3: CASKTSGEYEQYF
D: .; J: TRBJ1-3; size: .; length: 15; V: TRBV9; DNA: TGTGCCAGCAGCGTAAGCGGTATTTCTGGAAACACCATATATTTT; CDR3: CASSVSGISGNTIYF
D: .; J: TRBJ2-3; size: .; length: 16; V: TRBV7-8; DNA: TGTGCCAGCAGCTCTCCGGGACGGAAAAGCACAGATACGCAGTATTTT; CDR3: CASSSPGRKSTDTQYF
D: TRBD2; J: TRBJ2-7; size: once; length: 16; V: TRBV15; DNA: TGTGCCACCAGCAGAGAACTTACCCCGGGGGGTTCTGAGCAGTACTTC; CDR3: CATSRELTPGGSEQYF
D: .; J: TRBJ1-2; size: .; length: 11; V: TRBV7-2; DNA: TGTGCCAGCAGCTTTAACTATGGCTACACCTTC; CDR3: CASSFNYGYTF
D: TRBD1; J: TRBJ2-3; size: .; length: 15; V: TRBV14; DNA: TGTGCCAGCAGCCTACAGGGGACGATGGGAGATACGCAGTATTTT; CDR3: CASSLQGTMGDTQYF
D: TRBD1; J: TRBJ2-3; size: .; length: 18; V: TRBV9; DNA: TGTGCCAGCAGCGTGTTACCAGCGACAGGGATGGTAGCAGATACGCAGTATTTT; CDR3: CASSVLPATGMVADTQYF
D: .; J: TRBJ2-3; size: .; length: 15; V: TRBV27; DNA: TGTGCCAGCAGTTTAGGGGGTTTCTCCATCGATACGCAGTATTTT; CDR3: CASSLGGFSIDTQYF
D: .; J: TRBJ2-7; size: .; length: 15; V: TRBV5-1; DNA: TGCGCCAGCAGCTTGCGACAGGGACTTTACTACGAGCAGTACTTC; CDR3: CASSLRQGLYYEQYF
D: .; J: TRBJ2-7; size: .; length: 19; V: TRBV5-8; DNA: TGTGCCAGCAGCTTGGAGTTTCAGTTAACGGGACCCCCGGGGTACGAGCAGTACTTC; CDR3: CASSLEFQLTGPPGYEQYF
D: .; J: TRBJ2-5; size: .; length: 15; V: TRBV7-9; DNA: TGTGCCAGCAGCTTCTCTGGGGTGCGAGGGGAGACCCAGTACTTC; CDR3: CASSFSGVRGETQYF
D: TRBD1; J: TRBJ2-2; size: .; length: 15; V: TRBV15; DNA: TGTGCCACCAGCGAGACAGGGAGTAACACCGGGGAGCTGTTTTTT; CDR3: CATSETGSNTGELFF
D: .; J: TRBJ2-6; size: once; length: 19; V: TRBV4-1; DNA: TGCGCCAGCAGCCCTATCCCGGGCCTAGATTCCTCTGGGGCCAACGTCCTGACTTTC; CDR3: CASSPIPGLDSSGANVLTF
D: .; J: TRBJ1-2; size: .; length: 17; V: TRBV7-9; DNA: TGTGCCAGCAGCTTATTTTCCACCGTAGGGGGAGGCTATGGCTACACCTTC; CDR3: CASSLFSTVGGGYGYTF
D: .; J: TRBJ2-7; size: .; length: 13; V: TRBV27; DNA: TGTGCCAGCAGTTTCGGGGGAGGCTACGAGCAGTACTTC; CDR3: CASSFGGGYEQYF
D: .; J: TRBJ1-3; size: .; length: 13; V: TRBV28; DNA: TGTGCCAGCAGTTCCGCGGTTGGAAACACCATATATTTT; CDR3: CASSSAVGNTIYF
D: .; J: TRBJ2-7; size: .; length: 15; V: TRBV6-4; DNA: TGTGCCAGCAGTGACTCCGGGGGCGCTGGGCACGAGCAGTACTTC; CDR3: CASSDSGGAGHEQYF
D: TRBD1; J: TRBJ2-3; size: .; length: 16; V: TRBV15; DNA: TGTGCCACCAGCTCGTGGACAGGGCCCAGCACAGATACGCAGTATTTT; CDR3: CATSSWTGPSTDTQYF
D: .; J: TRBJ1-2; size: .; length: 11; V: TRBV29-1; DNA: TGCAGCGTGCCCAGGGGCTATGGCTACACCTTC; CDR3: CSVPRGYGYTF
D: .; J: TRBJ2-5; size: .; length: 13; V: TRBV28; DNA: TGTGCCAGCAGCTTGGACTTTCAAGAGACCCAGTACTTC; CDR3: CASSLDFQETQYF
D: TRBD1; J: TRBJ2-3; size: few; length: 17; V: TRBV27; DNA: TGTGCCAGCAGTTCGACAGGGTCTCACGACAGCACAGATACGCAGTATTTT; CDR3: CASSSTGSHDSTDTQYF
D: .; J: TRBJ1-5; size: .; length: 17; V: TRBV7-9; DNA: TGTGCCAGCAGCTTAGGCCCGGGGCCGTATAGCAATCAGCCCCAGCATTTT; CDR3: CASSLGPGPYSNQPQHF
D: .; J: TRBJ1-5; size: .; length: 12; V: TRBV15; DNA: TGTGCCACCAGCAACAGGAGGCAGCCCCAGCATTTT; CDR3: CATSNRRQPQHF
D: .; J: TRBJ2-7; size: .; length: 13; V: TRBV27; DNA: TGTGCCAGCAGCCCCGGACACTCCTACGAGCAGTACTTC; CDR3: CASSPGHSYEQYF
D: .; J: TRBJ1-4; size: .; length: 12; V: TRBV6-5; DNA: TGTGCCAGCGGCACGGGAGGGGAAAAACTGTTTTTT; CDR3: CASGTGGEKLFF
D: .; J: TRBJ1-1; size: once; length: 12; V: TRBV6-5; DNA: TGTGCCAGCAGTTACTATGACGGTGAAGCTTTCTTT; CDR3: CASSYYDGEAFF
D: .; J: TRBJ2-6; size: once; length: 17; V: TRBV9; DNA: TGTGCCAGCAGCCCCCCGGGACACCTCTCTGGGGCCAACGTCCTGACTTTC; CDR3: CASSPPGHLSGANVLTF
D: .; J: TRBJ2-1; size: .; length: 14; V: TRBV29-1; DNA: TGCAGCGTTGACCCGGGGGCCCGATACAATGAGCAGTTCTTC; CDR3: CSVDPGARYNEQFF